Following are 9 T cell receptor beta chains from one sample sequenced in a study of blood T cell repertoires in COVID-19. Some clones are missing from TCRdb's copy, which holds only in-frame ones; the method was immunoSEQ multiplex PCR. The sample lists about 200,000 clones, about 76% seen once, with 5.5% to 7% in the top ten. Source material: peripheral blood. Every receptor here comes from a middle-aged woman with COVID-19, enrolled during active disease.

The J gene is TRBJ2-3, the V gene TRBV2, with TRBD1 matching over 7 bases. Germline V CDR1 and CDR2: SNHLY, FYNNEI. The CDR3 is made up of 13 amino acids. V shed 8 bases, J shed 1 base, and the junction held 3 bases outside the gene matches. The CDR3 region has the DNA TGTGCCAGCTTCGACAGGGGCACAGATACGCAGTATTTT. This translates into CASFDRGTDTQYF.

Comment on this clone: The junction does not match germline at one end; this may be a read error. V is TRBV30 and J is TRBJ1-2; 7 positions match TRBD1. The CDR3 has 11 residues. Germline CDR1 GTSNPN, CDR2 SVGIG (reference sequence). In DNA, the CDR3 is TGTGCCTGGAGTCGGCCGGGACAGCCAAACTTC. Encoded protein: CAWSRPGQPNF.

The chain links TRBV6-1 to TRBJ2-7; the D is unclear. Between the trimmed V and J ends, which lost 2 bases and 3 bases, there was a span of 8 bases. The CDR3 covers 13 residues. Germline V CDR1 and CDR2: MNHNS, SASEGT. DNA of the CDR3: TGTGCCAGCAGTGAATCCTATCGCTACGAGCAGTACTTC. Its translation: CASSESYRYEQYF.

The gene calls are TRBV3-1 (or the pseudogene TRBV3-2) and TRBJ1-2, with D perhaps TRBD1 (5 bases). The CDR3 is made up of 15 amino acids. V was shortened by 4 bases and J by 7 bases, with 19 bases between the two germline ends. Germline lookup yields CDR1 LGHDT and CDR2 YNNKEL (reference sequence). The CDR3 bases are TGTGCCAGCAGCCCCCAGGGAGGAGGTTTGAGTGGCTACACCTTC. It encodes CASSPQGGGLSGYTF.

This clone was counted a few times. The chain recombines TRBV11-2 with TRBJ1-1, with D perhaps matching TRBD1 (6 bases). CDR3 length equals 15 residues. Per the germline V gene, CDR1 is SGHAT and CDR2 is FQNNGV. The V end lost 5 bases, the J end lost 9 bases, and 22 bases lay between the germline ends. The CDR3 bases are TGTGCCAGCAGCCCTTTAAGGACAGTACGAAGGAAAGCTTTCTTT. Its translation: CASSPLRTVRRKAFF.

This chain uses TRBV3-1 (or the pseudogene TRBV3-2) with TRBJ1-6; TRBD1 matches 8 bases. V dropped 0 bases and J dropped 7; count of bases not matched to a gene: 5. The V gene's germline CDR1 is LGHDT and CDR2 YNNKEL (reference sequence). This CDR3 spans 16 amino acids. CDR3 sequence reads: CASSQDYNRGNSPLHF. CDR3 sequence (DNA): TGTGCCAGCAGCCAAGATTACAACAGGGGGAATTCACCCCTCCACTTT.

V gene TRBV18 combines with J gene TRBJ2-1; D is unclear. The ends were cut back, 6 bases at V and 9 bases at J, with 12 bases in the middle. Germline CDR1 is KGHSH and CDR2 is LQKENI. The CDR3 length is 12 residues. CDR3 sequence (DNA): TGTGCCAGCTCTCGCGCTAGTGGTGAGCAGTTCTTC. Translated: CASSRASGEQFF.

The V gene is TRBV24-1, the J gene TRBJ2-2; no definite D call. The CDR3 spans 15 residues. Germline V gene data show CDR1 as KGHDR and CDR2 as SFDVKD. V was clipped by 7 bases and J by 8 bases, with 19 bases between them. CDR3 amino acids: CATRGPATSGGELFF. CDR3 coding DNA: TGTGCCACCAGGGGCCCGGCTACGAGTGGTGGGGAGCTGTTTTTT.

The sample holds one count of this clone. The rearrangement uses TRBV5-1 and TRBJ1-6; 7 positions agree with TRBD1. Trimming cost V 2 bases and J 10 bases; bases outside gene matches: 15. Germline CDR1 and CDR2: SGHRS and YFSETQ. The CDR3 has 17 residues. The CDR3 loop is CASSLGDSPAQGSPLHF. CDR3 nucleotides: TGCGCCAGCAGCTTAGGGGACAGCCCGGCCCAAGGGTCACCCCTCCACTTT.